The T cell receptor (beta chain) under discussion was sequenced for a study of T cell changes during pregnancy in multiple sclerosis. Sequenced by immunoSEQ multiplex PCR; TCRdb stores in-frame clones only, minus some. The table shows 50,000 to 55,000 clones, with 80% to 95% occurring only once. The J segment lost 4 bases and the V segment lost 0 bases, leaving 5 bases of the junction unmatched. The CDR3 runs 16 residues. CDR1 and CDR2 (germline): MNHEY, SVGAGI. This clonotype originated in a female donor with multiple sclerosis, enrolled in a pregnancy study. Sequencing used CD4+ T cells from peripheral blood mononuclear cells, obtained after pregnancy. V usage is TRBV6-5 and J usage is TRBJ2-5; 10 bases match TRBD2. The CDR3 loop is CASSYSPLAGIETQYF. The CDR3 nucleotides read TGTGCCAGCAGTTACTCGCCACTAGCGGGAATAGAGACCCAGTACTTC.